Described below is a single TCR beta chain sequence and its context. In the source study's methods: Cell counts per sample came from amplifying reference gene primers. Only in-frame clones appear in the TCRdb table, and some are missing; sequencing was by immunoSEQ multiplex PCR. The V and J calls and clone size come from that table; D and trimming were worked out from the DNA. The profile shows over 350,000 clones, about 85% of them singletons. Participants were aged roughly 18 to 100 years from around 24 US areas. The data belong to a study of blood T cell repertoires in COVID-19. As for the study in general: Some COVID-19 samples were acute and others convalescent; all came from the United States, Italy and Spain. Sources were T cells, B-cell-depleted T cells, or PBMCs; the material itself was cDNA or gDNA.

The CDR3 spans 14 residues. Germline loops: CDR1 SGHAT, CDR2 FQNNGV. Trimming cost V 3 bases and J 9 bases, with 12 bases left between them. The material sequenced was PBMCs or T cells enriched from blood (not recorded which). J is TRBJ1-6 and V is TRBV11-2, with a possible D match to TRBD1 (6 bases). The sequence came from a woman aged 18-35 years with acute COVID-19. The CDR3 coding sequence is TGTGCCAGCAGCTTGGACCAGGGGATTTCACCCCTCCACTTT. Residues: CASSLDQGISPLHF. Complete variable domain (other parts from reference TRBV11-2 and TRBJ1-6): EAGVAQSPRYKIIEKRQSVAFWCNPISGHATLYWYQQILGQGPKLLIQFQNNGVVDDSQLPKDRFSAERLKGVDSTLKIQPAKLEDSAVYLCASSLDQGISPLHFGNGTRLTVT.